The 20 T cell receptor beta chains presented below share a single source sample, sequenced in a study of blood T cell repertoires in COVID-19. Measured with immunoSEQ multiplex PCR; TCRdb has only the in-frame clones, and not every one. The sample carries approximately 66,000 clones, more than 75% recorded once. The source material was peripheral blood. The receptor source for this set is a man aged 55 to 70 with acute or convalescent COVID-19.

The chain uses TRBV7-6 and TRBJ2-7; D not certain. Germline lookup yields CDR1 SGHVS and CDR2 FNYEAQ. V was shortened by 6 bases and J by 4 bases, with 13 bases between the two germline ends. The CDR3 spans 13 residues. Here the CDR3 DNA reads TGTGCCAGCAGTCATACAGATCAGTACGAGCAGTACTTC. Protein: CASSHTDQYEQYF.

The chain recombines TRBV12-3 or TRBV12-4 with TRBJ1-1; D uncertain. Trimming took 5 bases from V and 1 from J, leaving 8 bases between them. CDR3 length equals 13 residues. CDR3: CASSTRSNTEAFF. CDR3 nucleotide sequence: TGTGCCAGCAGTACACGATCGAACACTGAAGCTTTCTTT.

CDR3 coding DNA: TGTGCCAGCAGCCTCGGGGATTATAGCAATCAGCCCCAGCATTTT. Translated, it gives CASSLGDYSNQPQHF. The gene calls are TRBV5-8 and TRBJ1-5, with D uncertain. Germline V gene sequence: CDR1 SGHTS, CDR2 YDEGEE. This CDR3 spans 15 amino acids. V was clipped by 4 bases and J by 0 bases, with 11 bases between them.

This sequence joins TRBV6-6 and TRBJ1-6; unclear D gene. The V end was cut by 0 bases, the J end by 13 bases, with 10 bases between. The CDR3 contains 13 residues. CDR1 is MNHNY, CDR2 SVGAGI, per germline (reference sequence). The CDR3: CASSYSEGGPLHF. The CDR3 bases are TGTGCCAGCAGTTACTCCGAGGGTGGGCCCCTCCACTTT.

This rearrangement joins TRBV11-2 to TRBJ1-5; maybe TRBD1 (5 bases). The CDR3 length is 15 residues. The germline V and J ends were trimmed by 0 bases and 6 bases, with 12 bases remaining between them. In germline, CDR1 is SGHAT, CDR2 FQNNGV. The CDR3 DNA follows: TGTGCCAGCAGCTTAGAGGCAGGGTCAGGTCAGCCCCAGCATTTT. Translated: CASSLEAGSGQPQHF.

The chain is built from TRBV15 and TRBJ1-2; perhaps TRBD1 as D (6 bases). CDR1 and CDR2 from the germline V gene are LNHNV and YYDKDF (reference sequence). V lost 0 bases and J lost 7, with 18 bases in between. The CDR3 loop spans 16 amino acids. The CDR3 bases are TGTGCCACCAGCAGAGAAAGCAGGGGAGTTTGGATTGGCTACACCTTC. Amino acids: CATSRESRGVWIGYTF. Together with reference TRBV15 and TRBJ1-2, the CDR3 gives the full variable domain: DAMVIQNPRYQVTQFGKPVTLSCSQTLNHNVMYWYQQKSSQAPKLLFHYYDKDFNNEADTPDNFQSRRPNTSFCFLDIRSPGLGDTAMYLCATSRESRGVWIGYTFGSGTRLTVV.

This rearrangement joins TRBV7-8 to TRBJ2-5; D may be TRBD1 (6 bases). Germline CDR1 and CDR2: SGHVS and FQNEAQ. This CDR3 spans 16 amino acids. Deletions cut 5 bases from V and 5 bases from J, with 21 bases between. CDR3 in amino acids: CASSPRRLPGQETQYF. DNA for the CDR3: TGTGCCAGCAGCCCAAGGAGGCTCCCCGGACAGGAGACCCAGTACTTC.

This clone came up once. V and J are TRBV6-5 and TRBJ2-3, with TRBD2 matching over 13 bases. V shed 4 bases and J 5 bases; nucleotides not matched to a gene: 6. Looked up from germline, CDR1 is MNHEY and CDR2 is SVGAGI. The CDR3 runs to 16 residues. In DNA form, the CDR3 reads TGTGCCAGCAGTTTGACTAGCGGGGGGCAGGTAGATACGCAGTATTTT. It encodes CASSLTSGGQVDTQYF.

In its sample, this clone was seen once. The J gene is TRBJ2-7, the V gene TRBV5-5; TRBD1 aligns across 7 bases. Trimming cost V 4 bases and J 0 bases; bases outside gene matches: 10. Germline loops: CDR1 SGHKS, CDR2 YYEKEE (reference sequence). This CDR3 is built from 16 residues. Here the CDR3 DNA reads TGTGCCAGCAGCCCGGACAGGTCCAAAGGCTCCTACGAGCAGTACTTC. It specifies CASSPDRSKGSYEQYF.

The V and J genes are TRBV19 and TRBJ1-2, with TRBD1 as a possible D gene (5 bases). CDR1 and CDR2 (germline): LNHDA, SQIVND (reference sequence). This CDR3 contains 16 residues. The germline V and J ends were trimmed by 4 bases and 7 bases, with 22 bases remaining between them. The CDR3 region has the DNA TGTGCCAGTAGTACCTCGGACAAACCAAGGGCGAGTGGCTACACCTTC. This translates into CASSTSDKPRASGYTF.

J is TRBJ1-1 and V is TRBV19; TRBD1 might be the D (5 bases). The germline CDR1 and CDR2 sequences are LNHDA and SQIVND (reference sequence). The CDR3 totals 16 residues. V lost 3 bases, J lost 1 base, and 15 bases lay in between. The CDR3, as DNA: TGTGCCAGTAGTATCTGGGGGGGAGGAGGGAACACTGAAGCTTTCTTT. It translates to CASSIWGGGGNTEAFF. Combining the CDR3 with reference TRBV19 and TRBJ1-1 gives the whole variable domain DGGITQSPKYLFRKEGQNVTLSCEQNLNHDAMYWYRQDPGQGLRLIYYSQIVNDFQKGDIAEGYSVSREKKESFPLTVTSAQKNPTAFYLCASSIWGGGGNTEAFFGQGTRLTVV.

The chain combines TRBV7-6 with TRBJ2-1, with TRBD1 identical over 11 bases. V trimming: 0 bases; J trimming: 4 bases; junction bases outside the gene matches: 5. Germline CDR1 and CDR2: SGHVS and FNYEAQ. This CDR3 comprises 17 residues. CDR3 in DNA: TGTGCCAGCAGCTTAGCCTCCGGGACAGGGGGATACAATGAGCAGTTCTTC. Translating gives CASSLASGTGGYNEQFF. Supplemented by reference TRBV7-6 and TRBJ2-1, the full variable domain reads GAGVSQSPRYKVTKRGQDVALRCDPISGHVSLYWYRQALGQGPEFLTYFNYEAQQDKSGLPNDRFSAERPEGSISTLTIQRTEQRDSAMYRCASSLASGTGGYNEQFFGPGTRLTVL.

CDR3 sequence reads: CASSLAGLAGVEQYF. The CDR3 bases are TGTGCCAGCAGCTTGGCAGGTCTAGCGGGCGTCGAGCAGTACTTC. The V gene is TRBV5-6, the J gene TRBJ2-7; 8 bases are a match to TRBD2. This CDR3 contains 15 residues. The germline V gene has CDR1 SGHDT and CDR2 YYEEEE. Germline trimming cut 0 bases from V and 6 bases from J; bases unmatched to any gene: 8.

The rearrangement joins TRBV6-2 or TRBV6-3 to TRBJ2-5, with 7 bases lining up with TRBD2. CDR3 length: 14 residues. The ends lost 6 bases at V and 5 bases at J; junction bases unmatched: 9. Germline assignment: CDR1 MNHEY and CDR2 SVGEGT. The DNA of the CDR3 is TGTGCCAGCAGCGGACTAGGCTATGTGGAGACCCAGTACTTC. Translated, it gives CASSGLGYVETQYF.

This chain connects TRBV28 to TRBJ1-4, with no clear D. Germline CDR1 reads MDHEN; CDR2 reads SYDVKM. V was cut by 7 bases and J by 0 bases, with 12 bases left in between. There are 15 residues in the CDR3. CDR3 DNA sequence: TGTGCCAGCACCCCCTGGGCTTCAACTAATGAAAAACTGTTTTTT. Protein sequence: CASTPWASTNEKLFF.

The gene calls are TRBV3-1 (or the pseudogene TRBV3-2) and TRBJ1-1, with D possibly TRBD1 on 5 matching bases. Trimming removed 2 bases at V and 6 bases at J, with 22 bases between. Germline CDR1 LGHDT, CDR2 YNNKEL (reference sequence). This CDR3 is built from 17 residues. The CDR3 is CASSQTRWVRGVAEAFF. The CDR3 DNA reads TGTGCCAGCAGCCAAACGCGGTGGGTGCGGGGGGTCGCTGAAGCTTTCTTT.

As DNA, the CDR3 is TGTGCCTGGAGTGGGACCGCGGGGGTTCCAGACAATGAGCAGTTCTTC. Translation gives CAWSGTAGVPDNEQFF. The V gene is TRBV30, the J gene TRBJ2-1; 7 bases are shared with TRBD2. CDR3 length: 16 amino acids. The germline gives CDR1 GTSNPN, CDR2 SVGIG (reference sequence). The V gene end was trimmed by 1 base and the J gene end by 5 bases; junction bases not matched to a gene: 11.

This clone was seen a few times. The chain has TRBV6-1 and TRBJ2-5; maybe TRBD2 (7 bases). This CDR3 has 20 residues. The germline V gene has CDR1 MNHNS and CDR2 SASEGT. The germline V and J ends were trimmed by 1 base and 5 bases, with 29 bases remaining between them. The CDR3 reads CASSEGKGPYTGRGVETQYF. For the CDR3, the DNA is TGTGCCAGCAGTGAAGGAAAGGGGCCCTACACAGGGAGGGGGGTGGAGACCCAGTACTTC.

The V and J genes are TRBV18 and TRBJ1-1; TRBD1 might be the D (6 bases). The CDR3 is 15 residues long. Germline-derived CDR1 and CDR2 are KGHSH and LQKENI. V was cut by 6 bases and J by 4 bases, with 18 bases left in between. CDR3 coding DNA: TGTGCCAGCTCCCAGGAATGGACAGAGCTCACTGAAGCTTTCTTT. This sequence encodes CASSQEWTELTEAFF.

The rearrangement uses TRBV5-1 and TRBJ2-2; 7 bases are shared with TRBD1. V trimming: 3 bases; J trimming: 4 bases; junction bases outside the gene matches: 9. Germline assignment: CDR1 SGHRS and CDR2 YFSETQ. This CDR3 contains 16 residues. In nucleotides, the CDR3 is TGCGCCAGCAGCTCAGGACAGGCCCCTGGCACCGGGGAGCTGTTTTTT. This codes for CASSSGQAPGTGELFF.